Listed below are T cell receptor beta chains from one sample, sequenced in a study of blood T cell repertoires in COVID-19. Sequencing used immunoSEQ multiplex PCR; TCRdb keeps in-frame clones, though not all of them. The repertoire has approximately 220,000 clones, under 90% of them found once; the top ten carry about 5.1%. The material sequenced was peripheral blood. Receptor source: a woman aged 60 to 75 who had recovered from COVID-19. The CDR3 runs from the conserved cysteine through the conserved F or W. The D gene is left open where the match is weak. Clone size, where shown, is once, few, many, or a class for clones that have expanded.

V gene	J gene	clone size	CDR3 length	D gene	CDR3 DNA	CDR3 protein
TRBV3-1/TRBV3-2	TRBJ2-3	NA	19	TRBD2	TGTGCCAGCAGCCAAGAGAGGCTCGGGCGGGGGGGCCTTATAAATACGCAGTATTTT	CASSQERLGRGGLINTQYF
TRBV11-2	TRBJ2-5	NA	16	TRBD2	TGTGCCAGCAGCACCAATAGCGGGGTCTCGGGGGGGACCCAGTACTTC	CASSTNSGVSGGTQYF
TRBV11-2	TRBJ2-5	NA	15	NA	TGTGCCAGCAGCCCGGGTGGGGGGATCCAAGAGACCCAGTACTTC	CASSPGGGIQETQYF
TRBV9	TRBJ1-2	NA	13	TRBD1	TGTGCCAGCAGCGTTGGGACAGATTATGGCTACACCTTC	CASSVGTDYGYTF
TRBV2	TRBJ1-6	NA	14	NA	TGTGCCAGCAGTGAGGAGTCCTATAATTCACCCCTCCACTTT	CASSEESYNSPLHF
TRBV20-1	TRBJ1-2	few	15	TRBD1	TGCAGTGCTAGTCCGCGACAGGGTTTCGGGTATGGCTACACCTTC	CSASPRQGFGYGYTF
TRBV7-6	TRBJ2-7	NA	15	NA	TGTGCCAGCAGCTTAGAGACAGGAACACTCTACGAGCAGTACTTC	CASSLETGTLYEQYF
TRBV19	TRBJ1-5	NA	16	TRBD1	TGTGCCACGGACAGGGACGGGAAGTATAGCAATCAGCCCCAGCATTTT	CATDRDGKYSNQPQHF
TRBV5-8	TRBJ1-2	NA	17	TRBD1	TGTGCCAGCAGCTCGACAGGGGGTTTGGACGAAGACTATGGCTACACCTTC	CASSSTGGLDEDYGYTF
TRBV7-9	TRBJ1-6	NA	15	TRBD1	TGTGCCAGCAGCTTAAGGGACAGGGGGAATTCACCCCTCCACTTT	CASSLRDRGNSPLHF
TRBV3-1/TRBV3-2	TRBJ1-1	NA	15	NA	TGTGCCTCGCAAGGGGGGGCAGCTAGGGACACTGAAGCTTTCTTT	CASQGGAARDTEAFF
TRBV13	TRBJ2-3	NA	17	TRBD2	TGTGCCAGCAGCCCGGGGGGTGCTAGCCTCGGCACAGATACGCAGTATTTT	CASSPGGASLGTDTQYF
TRBV11-2	TRBJ2-5	NA	18	TRBD2	TGTGCCAGCAGCTCCCCAGGGGAGACTAGCGGGGTTCAAGAGACCCAGTACTTC	CASSSPGETSGVQETQYF
TRBV9	TRBJ1-2	NA	15	TRBD1	TGTGCCAGCAGCGTAGAGTCCACAGGGGCCTATGGCTACACCTTC	CASSVESTGAYGYTF
TRBV18	TRBJ2-7	NA	16	TRBD1	TGTGCCAGCTCACCCAATGGACAGGGGAGGATCTACGAGCAGTACTTC	CASSPNGQGRIYEQYF
TRBV2	TRBJ1-5	NA	15	NA	TGTGCCAGCAGTGAAGAACAGGATAGCAATCAGCCCCAGCATTTT	CASSEEQDSNQPQHF
TRBV4-1	TRBJ1-2	NA	15	NA	TGCGCCAGCACTTGGAGACTAGGGGAGCCTCGTGGCTACACCTTC	CASTWRLGEPRGYTF
TRBV5-6	TRBJ2-5	NA	14	NA	TGTGCCAGCCTGCGATCGGTTAACCAAGAGACCCAGTACTTC	CASLRSVNQETQYF
TRBV15	TRBJ1-5	NA	19	NA	TGTGCCACCAGCAGAGACCCGCTAGCGGGCGGCCATAGCAATCAGCCCCAGCATTTT	CATSRDPLAGGHSNQPQHF
TRBV2	TRBJ2-4	NA	20	TRBD2	TGTGCCAGCAGTACCTCCGGGACTAGCGGGGAGAGGAGCGCCAAAAACATTCAGTACTTC	CASSTSGTSGERSAKNIQYF
TRBV5-1	TRBJ1-2	NA	12	TRBD1	TGCGCCAGCAGCCCGGACAGGTATGGCTACACCTTC	CASSPDRYGYTF
TRBV5-1	TRBJ2-2	few	17	TRBD2	TGCGCCAGCGGCGGGACTAGCGGGGGGGCACGCACCGGGGAGCTGTTTTTT	CASGGTSGGARTGELFF
TRBV15	TRBJ2-5	NA	19	TRBD2	TGTGCCACCAGCAGAGATGCCCCCCGGACTAGCGGGGGGAGGGAGACCCAGTACTTC	CATSRDAPRTSGGRETQYF
TRBV12-5	TRBJ2-3	few	15	NA	TGTGCTAGTGGGACGATAGGGGGACGCACAGATACGCAGTATTTT	CASGTIGGRTDTQYF
TRBV4-1	TRBJ1-2	NA	13	TRBD1	TGCGCCAGCAGCCAAGACAGGGGGCTCGGCTACACCTTC	CASSQDRGLGYTF